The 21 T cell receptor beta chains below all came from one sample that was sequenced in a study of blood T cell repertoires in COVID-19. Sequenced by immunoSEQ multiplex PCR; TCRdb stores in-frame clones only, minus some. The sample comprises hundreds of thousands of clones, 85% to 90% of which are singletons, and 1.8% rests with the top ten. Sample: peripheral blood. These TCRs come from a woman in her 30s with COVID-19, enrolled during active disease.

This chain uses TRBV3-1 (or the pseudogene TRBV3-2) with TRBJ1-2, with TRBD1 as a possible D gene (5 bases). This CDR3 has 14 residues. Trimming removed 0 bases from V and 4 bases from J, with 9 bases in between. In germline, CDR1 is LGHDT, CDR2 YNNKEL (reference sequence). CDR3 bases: TGTGCCAGCAGCCAAGATGGGGGGACCTATGGCTACACCTTC. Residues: CASSQDGGTYGYTF.

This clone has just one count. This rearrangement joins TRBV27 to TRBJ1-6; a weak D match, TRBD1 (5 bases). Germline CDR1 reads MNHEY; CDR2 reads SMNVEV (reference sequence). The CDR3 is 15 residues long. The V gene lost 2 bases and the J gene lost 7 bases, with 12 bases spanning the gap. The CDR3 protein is CASSLAGAGNSPLHF. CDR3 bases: TGTGCCAGCAGTTTAGCTGGGGCCGGCAATTCACCCCTCCACTTT.

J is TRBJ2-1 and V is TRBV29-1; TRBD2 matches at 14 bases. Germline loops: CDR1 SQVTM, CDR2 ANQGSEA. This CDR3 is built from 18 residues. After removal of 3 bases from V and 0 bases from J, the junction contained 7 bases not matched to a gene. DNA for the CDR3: TGCAGCGTTGAGGGGGGACTAGCGGGGGCCCGCTCCTACAATGAGCAGTTCTTC. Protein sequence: CSVEGGLAGARSYNEQFF.

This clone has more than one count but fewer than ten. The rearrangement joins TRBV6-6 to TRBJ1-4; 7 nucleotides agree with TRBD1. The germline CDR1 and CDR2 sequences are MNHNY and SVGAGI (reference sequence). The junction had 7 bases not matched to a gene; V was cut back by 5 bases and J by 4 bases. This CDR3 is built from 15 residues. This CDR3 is CASSQQGPNNEKLFF. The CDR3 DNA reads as TGTGCCAGCAGTCAACAGGGGCCCAATAATGAAAAACTGTTTTTT.

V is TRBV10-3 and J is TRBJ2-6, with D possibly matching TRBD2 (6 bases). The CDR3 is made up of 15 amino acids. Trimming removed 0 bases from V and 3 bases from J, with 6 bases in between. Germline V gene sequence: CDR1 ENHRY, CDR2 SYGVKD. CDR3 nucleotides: TGTGCCATCAGTGAGTCGGAGGGTGGGGCCAACGTCCTGACTTTC. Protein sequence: CAISESEGGANVLTF.

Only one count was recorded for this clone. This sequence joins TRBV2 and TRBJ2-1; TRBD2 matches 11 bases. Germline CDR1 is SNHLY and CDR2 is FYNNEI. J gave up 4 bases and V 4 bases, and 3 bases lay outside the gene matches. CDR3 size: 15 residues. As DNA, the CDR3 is TGTGCCAGCAGTGCGACTAGCGGGGCTTACAATGAGCAGTTCTTC. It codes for CASSATSGAYNEQFF.

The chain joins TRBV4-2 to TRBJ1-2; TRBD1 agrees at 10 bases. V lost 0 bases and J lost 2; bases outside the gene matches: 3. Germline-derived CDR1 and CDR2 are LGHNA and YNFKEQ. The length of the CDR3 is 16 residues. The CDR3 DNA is TGTGCCAGCAGCCAAGATCCGGGACAGGGGAACTATGGCTACACCTTC. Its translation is CASSQDPGQGNYGYTF.

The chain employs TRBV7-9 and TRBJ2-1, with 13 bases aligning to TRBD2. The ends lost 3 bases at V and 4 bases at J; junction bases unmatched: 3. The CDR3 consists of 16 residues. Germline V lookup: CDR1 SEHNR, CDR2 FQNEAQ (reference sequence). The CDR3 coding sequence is TGTGCCAGCAGCTTCCAACTAGCGGGGGGGTACAATGAGCAGTTCTTC. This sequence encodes CASSFQLAGGYNEQFF. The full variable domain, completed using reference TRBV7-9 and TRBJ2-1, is DTGVSQNPRHKITKRGQNVTFRCDPISEHNRLYWYRQTLGQGPEFLTYFQNEAQLEKSRLLSDRFSAERPKGSFSTLEIQRTEQGDSAMYLCASSFQLAGGYNEQFFGPGTRLTVL.

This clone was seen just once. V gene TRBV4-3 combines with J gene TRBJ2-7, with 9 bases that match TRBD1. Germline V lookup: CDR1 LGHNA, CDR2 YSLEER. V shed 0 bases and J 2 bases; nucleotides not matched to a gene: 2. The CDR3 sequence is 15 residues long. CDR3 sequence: CASSQDGTGPYEQYF. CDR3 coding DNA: TGCGCCAGCAGCCAAGATGGGACAGGGCCCTACGAGCAGTACTTC.

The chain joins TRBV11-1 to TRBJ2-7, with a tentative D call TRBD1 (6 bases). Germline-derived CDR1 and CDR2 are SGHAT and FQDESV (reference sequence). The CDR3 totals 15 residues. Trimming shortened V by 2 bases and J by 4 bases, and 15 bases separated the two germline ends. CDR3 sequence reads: CASSLRDTGGYEQYF. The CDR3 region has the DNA TGTGCCAGCAGCTTACGGGACACCGGCGGGTACGAGCAGTACTTC.

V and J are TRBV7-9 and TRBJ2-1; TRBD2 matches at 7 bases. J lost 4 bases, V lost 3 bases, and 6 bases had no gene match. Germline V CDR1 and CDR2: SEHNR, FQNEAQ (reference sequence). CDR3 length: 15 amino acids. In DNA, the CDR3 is TGTGCCAGCAGCTTGAGCGGGGCTAGGTACAATGAGCAGTTCTTC. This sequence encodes CASSLSGARYNEQFF.

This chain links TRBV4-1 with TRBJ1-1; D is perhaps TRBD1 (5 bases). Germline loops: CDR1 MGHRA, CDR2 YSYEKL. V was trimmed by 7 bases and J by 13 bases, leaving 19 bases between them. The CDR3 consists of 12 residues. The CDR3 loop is CASTGAERTVFF. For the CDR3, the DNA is TGCGCCAGCACTGGGGCGGAACGGACGGTTTTCTTT.

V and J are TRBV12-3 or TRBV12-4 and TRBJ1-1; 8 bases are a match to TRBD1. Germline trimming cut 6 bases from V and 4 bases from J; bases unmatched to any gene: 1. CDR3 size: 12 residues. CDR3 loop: CASRGQGTEAFF. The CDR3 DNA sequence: TGTGCCAGCAGAGGACAGGGCACTGAAGCTTTCTTT.

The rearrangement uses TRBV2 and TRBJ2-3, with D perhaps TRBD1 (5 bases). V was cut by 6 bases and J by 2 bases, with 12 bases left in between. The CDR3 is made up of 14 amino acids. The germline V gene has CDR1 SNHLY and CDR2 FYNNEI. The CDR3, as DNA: TGTGCCAGCAGGGTAATAGGGGACACAGATACGCAGTATTTT. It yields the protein CASRVIGDTDTQYF.

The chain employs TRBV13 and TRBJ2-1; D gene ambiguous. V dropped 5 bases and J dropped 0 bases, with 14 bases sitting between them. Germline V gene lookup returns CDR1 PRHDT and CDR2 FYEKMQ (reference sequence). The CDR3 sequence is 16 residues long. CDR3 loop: CASSRPTRSSYNEQFF. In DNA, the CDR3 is TGTGCCAGCAGCAGGCCCACTCGGAGCTCCTACAATGAGCAGTTCTTC.

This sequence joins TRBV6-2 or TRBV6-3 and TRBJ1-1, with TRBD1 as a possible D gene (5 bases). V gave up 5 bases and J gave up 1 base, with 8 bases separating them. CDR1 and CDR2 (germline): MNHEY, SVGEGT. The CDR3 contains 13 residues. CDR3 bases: TGTGCCAGCAGTAAGGGGTCGAACACTGAAGCTTTCTTT. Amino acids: CASSKGSNTEAFF.

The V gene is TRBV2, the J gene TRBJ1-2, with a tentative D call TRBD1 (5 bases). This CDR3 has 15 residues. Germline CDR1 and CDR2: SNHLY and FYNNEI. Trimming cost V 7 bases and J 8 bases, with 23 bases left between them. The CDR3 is CASMADFGANWGYTF. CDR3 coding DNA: TGTGCCAGCATGGCTGATTTTGGGGCAAACTGGGGCTACACCTTC.

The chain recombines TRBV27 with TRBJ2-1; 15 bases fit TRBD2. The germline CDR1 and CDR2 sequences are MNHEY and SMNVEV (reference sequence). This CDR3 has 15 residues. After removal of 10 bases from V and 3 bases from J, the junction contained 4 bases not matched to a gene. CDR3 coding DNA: TGTGCCACCGGACTAGCGGGGGGGGTCTACAATGAGCAGTTCTTC. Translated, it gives CATGLAGGVYNEQFF.

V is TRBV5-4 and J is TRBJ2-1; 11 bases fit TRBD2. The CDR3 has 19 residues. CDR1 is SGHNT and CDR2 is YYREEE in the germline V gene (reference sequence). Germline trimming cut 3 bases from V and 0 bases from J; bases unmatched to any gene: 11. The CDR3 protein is CASSSPTSGVTSSYNEQFF. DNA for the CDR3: TGTGCCAGCAGCTCGCCGACTAGCGGGGTAACGAGCTCCTACAATGAGCAGTTCTTC.

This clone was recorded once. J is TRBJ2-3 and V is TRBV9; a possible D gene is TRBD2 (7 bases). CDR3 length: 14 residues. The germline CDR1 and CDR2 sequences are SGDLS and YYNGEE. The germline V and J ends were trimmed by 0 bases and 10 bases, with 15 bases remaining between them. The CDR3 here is CASSVGGGGHAQYF. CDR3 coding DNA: TGTGCCAGCAGCGTAGGGGGAGGGGGACATGCGCAGTATTTT.

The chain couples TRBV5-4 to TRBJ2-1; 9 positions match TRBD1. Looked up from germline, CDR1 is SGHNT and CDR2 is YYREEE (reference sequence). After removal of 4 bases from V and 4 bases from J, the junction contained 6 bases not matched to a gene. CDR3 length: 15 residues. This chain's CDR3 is CASSRGQGVYNEQFF. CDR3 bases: TGTGCCAGCAGCAGGGGACAGGGCGTTTACAATGAGCAGTTCTTC.